Listed here is a single T cell receptor (beta chain). These data originate in a study of blood T cells in healthy people across ages. A sample-barcoded 5' primer and a J-beta primer mix were used in a second PCR of about 6 to 11 cycles. TCRdb called the 5' RACE reads again in MiXCR, with one record for every CDR3 protein. In the table there are around 2 million distinct CDR3 sequences, roughly two fifths of which are singletons. Germline trimming cut 5 bases from V and 2 bases from J; bases unmatched to any gene: 5. The CDR3 covers 15 residues. Germline V gene lookup returns CDR1 SGHTA and CDR2 FQGNSA.

The sequencing input was blood. The receptor comes from a human donor in good health. The chain carries TRBV7-2 and TRBJ2-1, with 8 bases that match TRBD1. The CDR3 loop is CASSTLGQAYNEQFF. The CDR3 nucleotides are TGTGCCAGCAGCACCTTGGGACAGGCCTACAATGAGCAGTTCTTC.